A selection of T cell receptor beta chains follows, all from one sample in a study of cytotoxic CD8 clonotypes in ibrutinib-treated CLL. Clones were read by immunoSEQ multiplex PCR, and TCRdb kept only the in-frame ones, dropping some. Counted here are 150,000 to 200,000 clones, roughly 88% occurring once; the ten biggest clones make up approximately 3%. The sequencing used PBMCs, collected at disease progression, from a patient treated with ibrutinib. These receptors came from a human donor with chronic lymphocytic leukemia. CDR3s leave out the opening cysteine and the closing phenylalanine or tryptophan. A D gene is named only where the DNA matches it firmly.

>TRBV5-1|TRBD2|TRBJ2-1
ASSWEPTSGRPRPREQF
>TRBV27|NA|TRBJ2-3
ASSLTSTDTQY
>TRBV19|NA|TRBJ2-5
ASSVRTVQETQY
>TRBV19|NA|TRBJ2-7
ASSVPGLYYEQY
>TRBV2|TRBD2|TRBJ2-1
ASSREGGPQF
>TRBV19|NA|TRBJ1-5
ASSLWPQSNQPQH
>TRBV23-1|NA|TRBJ1-4
ASSLQGDEKLF
>TRBV29-1|TRBD1|TRBJ2-5
SAHRGRETQY
>TRBV27|TRBD2|TRBJ2-1
ASSLGGRVDEQF
>TRBV9|NA|TRBJ1-3
ASSVRPGESSGNTIY
>TRBV7-3|NA|TRBJ2-3
ASSFEGRATDTQY
>TRBV29-1|TRBD2|TRBJ2-3
SVELGLAGRTDTQY
>TRBV19|TRBD1|TRBJ1-1
ASSKQGANLGAF
>TRBV4-1|TRBD2|TRBJ2-7
ASSLEAGTSTYEQY
>TRBV6-4|NA|TRBJ1-1
ASRAGNTEAF
>TRBV2|NA|TRBJ1-2
ASSGETYGYT
>TRBV6-4|TRBD2|TRBJ2-1
ASSESRGRDEQF
>TRBV14|NA|TRBJ2-5
ASSQYSNQETQY
>TRBV2|NA|TRBJ2-3
ASSPAFTDTQY
>TRBV28|NA|TRBJ1-2
ASSSLYGYT
>TRBV19|TRBD2|TRBJ2-1
ASSTRRESSNEREQF
>TRBV16|NA|TRBJ1-4
ASSRRTVTNEKLF
>TRBV7-9|NA|TRBJ2-5
ASSPPLETQY
>TRBV5-6|NA|TRBJ2-7
ASSLLILNEQY
>TRBV30|NA|TRBJ2-1
AWGAAYNEQF
>TRBV6-5|NA|TRBJ2-1
ASSYGGSSYNEQF
>TRBV19|NA|TRBJ2-2
ASSIDTNNREPHTGELF
>TRBV15|NA|TRBJ2-1
ATSRDGYNEQF
>TRBV4-3|NA|TRBJ2-7
ASSQDRGNIAYEQY
>TRBV19|TRBD2|TRBJ2-1
ASSIGLAGNEQF
>TRBV6-6|TRBD1|TRBJ2-1
ASRKLTGDEQF
>TRBV19|NA|TRBJ2-2
ASSMRGTGELF
>TRBV6-5|NA|TRBJ1-5
ASSYSEGEPQH
>TRBV5-1|NA|TRBJ2-1
ASSLGGRVSDEQF
>TRBV19|NA|TRBJ1-1
ASSTLRQFMNTEAF
>TRBV6-6|NA|TRBJ1-1
ASSYSGQSEAF
>TRBV30|TRBD1|TRBJ1-2
AFFRGNYGYT
>TRBV6-1|NA|TRBJ2-3
ASRSDSTDTQY
>TRBV5-1|NA|TRBJ2-7
ASSSQGSSYEQY
>TRBV10-3|NA|TRBJ2-7
AISEPGEGGPYEQY
>TRBV7-2|TRBD2|TRBJ2-7
ASSLAAIAGGPYEQY
>TRBV5-1|NA|TRBJ2-3
ASSLQGQGRDTQY
>TRBV15|NA|TRBJ2-1
ATSRETSYNEQF
>TRBV7-2|TRBD2|TRBJ2-1
ASSRTSGRSNEQF
>TRBV9|NA|TRBJ1-5
ASSGPGSNQPQH
>TRBV19|NA|TRBJ1-5
ASSKTGFSNQPQH
>TRBV9|TRBD1|TRBJ1-2
ASSGDSNYGYT
>TRBV6-5|TRBD1|TRBJ1-2
ASSYLQLDREGYT
>TRBV11-3|TRBD2|TRBJ2-3
ASSLGGLAGADGTQY